This is a list of T cell receptor beta chains from one sample in a study of blood T cell repertoires in COVID-19. TCRdb's table, derived via immunoSEQ multiplex PCR, lists solely in-frame clones and lacks some. The table lists about 350,000 clones, 87% of them singletons, with just under 6.5% in the top ten. The specimen was peripheral blood. The source of these receptors is a woman aged 45 to 65 with COVID-19, enrolled during active disease. CDR3s include the opening cysteine and the closing phenylalanine or tryptophan. The D gene is left open where the match is weak. A row's size may be missing; if present it is once, few, many or a size class.

V gene	clone size	J gene	D gene	CDR3 protein	CDR3 DNA
TRBV5-6	.	TRBJ1-6	TRBD1	CASSRGTGDRNSPLHF	TGTGCCAGCAGCCGCGGGACAGGGGATCGTAATTCACCCCTCCACTTT
TRBV5-1	.	TRBJ1-2	TRBD1	CASSYTGEAGYTF	TGCGCCAGCAGCTACACAGGGGAAGCTGGCTACACCTTC
TRBV2	once	TRBJ1-1	TRBD1	CASRFDRGTEAFF	TGTGCCAGCAGATTCGACAGGGGCACTGAAGCTTTCTTT
TRBV6-6	.	TRBJ2-1	.	CASFHRLEGLFF	TGTGCCAGCTTCCACAGACTAGAAGGTTTGTTCTTC
TRBV19	few	TRBJ2-1	TRBD2	CASTGTTERGSYNEQFF	TGTGCCAGTACCGGGACTACCGAAAGAGGCTCCTACAATGAGCAGTTCTTC
TRBV7-9	.	TRBJ2-7	.	CASSLIGTASSYEQYF	TGTGCCAGCAGCTTAATCGGGACTGCTAGCTCCTACGAGCAGTACTTC
TRBV29-1	.	TRBJ1-4	.	CSVMGSLGEKLFF	TGCAGCGTCATGGGTAGCCTTGGTGAAAAACTGTTTTTT
TRBV18	.	TRBJ2-1	TRBD2	CASSPPGGLAGNNEQFF	TGTGCCAGCTCACCACCGGGGGGGCTAGCGGGGAACAATGAGCAGTTCTTC
TRBV5-5	.	TRBJ1-4	TRBD1	CASSFQGASNEKLFF	TGTGCCAGCAGCTTTCAGGGGGCATCTAATGAAAAACTGTTTTTT
TRBV7-2	.	TRBJ2-7	.	CASSLGLGYYEQYF	TGTGCCAGCAGCTTAGGACTAGGCTACTACGAGCAGTACTTC
TRBV19	once	TRBJ2-5	TRBD1	CASSIGQGQERETQYF	TGTGCCAGTAGTATAGGCCAGGGACAGGAAAGGGAGACCCAGTACTTC
TRBV19	.	TRBJ2-5	TRBD2	CASSIKSPGTSRVETQYF	TGTGCCAGTAGTATAAAAAGCCCCGGGACTAGTCGGGTGGAGACCCAGTACTTC
TRBV18	.	TRBJ1-4	.	CASSPARGRDEKLFF	TGTGCCAGCTCCCCCGCCAGGGGAAGAGATGAAAAACTGTTTTTT
TRBV7-8	many	TRBJ1-6	.	CASSFNSNSPLHF	TGTGCCAGCAGCTTTAACAGTAATTCACCCCTCCACTTT
TRBV19	.	TRBJ1-4	TRBD1	CASSIIGTGKEKLFF	TGTGCCAGTAGTATTATCGGGACAGGGAAAGAAAAACTGTTTTTT
TRBV28	.	TRBJ2-7	TRBD1	CASSLTGQGRYEQYF	TGTGCCAGCAGTTTGACGGGACAGGGGAGGTACGAGCAGTACTTC
TRBV5-1	.	TRBJ2-7	.	CASSLTPGTYEQYF	TGCGCCAGCAGCTTGACCCCAGGGACCTACGAGCAGTACTTC
TRBV7-9	.	TRBJ1-2	.	CASSSLIGKANYGYTF	TGTGCCAGCAGCTCTTTAATCGGGAAAGCTAACTATGGCTACACCTTC
TRBV10-3	.	TRBJ1-2	TRBD1	CAISPGTGTEGYTF	TGTGCCATCAGTCCCGGGACAGGGACCGAAGGCTACACCTTC
TRBV4-1	.	TRBJ2-2	.	CASSQEYNTGELFF	TGCGCCAGCAGCCAAGAATATAACACCGGGGAGCTGTTTTTT
TRBV19	.	TRBJ1-5	.	CATQTLKGLISNQPQHF	TGTGCCACCCAGACCCTAAAGGGGCTCATTAGCAATCAGCCCCAGCATTTT
TRBV5-4	.	TRBJ2-7	TRBD2	CASSAGTSGSRSYEQYF	TGTGCCAGCAGCGCCGGGACTAGCGGGAGTCGATCCTACGAGCAGTACTTC
TRBV15	.	TRBJ2-1	TRBD1	CATSRGPVGQGFYNEQFF	TGTGCCACCAGCAGAGGGCCAGTAGGACAGGGATTTTACAATGAGCAGTTCTTC
TRBV19	.	TRBJ1-3	.	CASSTGSNTIYF	TGTGCCAGTAGTACGGGATCAAACACCATATATTTT
TRBV5-1	.	TRBJ1-1	.	CASSLYEGEAFF	TGCGCCAGCAGCTTGTATGAGGGTGAAGCTTTCTTT
TRBV19	once	TRBJ1-1	.	CATSRGITEAFF	TGTGCCACCTCAAGGGGGATCACTGAAGCTTTCTTT
TRBV19	once	TRBJ2-1	.	CASSIGESYSYNEQFF	TGTGCCAGTAGTATAGGAGAGTCTTACTCCTACAATGAGCAGTTCTTC
TRBV24-1	.	TRBJ2-2	TRBD1	CATRGETGAGELFF	TGTGCCACCAGGGGGGAGACAGGGGCCGGGGAGCTGTTTTTT
TRBV7-8	.	TRBJ1-2	.	CASSLGVDGYTF	TGTGCCAGCAGCTTAGGCGTGGATGGCTACACCTTC
TRBV6-4	.	TRBJ2-1	TRBD2	CASSRTGLAPYNEQFF	TGTGCCAGCAGTAGAACGGGACTAGCGCCCTACAATGAGCAGTTCTTC
TRBV7-8	.	TRBJ2-1	.	CASSRDTGYNEQFF	TGTGCCAGCAGTCGGGACACCGGCTACAATGAGCAGTTCTTC
TRBV5-5	.	TRBJ2-6	TRBD1	CASSFPTGGYSGANVLTF	TGTGCCAGCAGCTTCCCCACAGGGGGATATTCTGGGGCCAACGTCCTGACTTTC
TRBV11-2	.	TRBJ1-2	.	CASSPEGAPYGYTF	TGTGCCAGCAGCCCCGAGGGTGCCCCCTATGGCTACACCTTC
TRBV5-1	few	TRBJ1-2	TRBD1	CASSPTGDGYTF	TGCGCCAGCAGCCCCACAGGGGATGGCTACACCTTC
TRBV2	.	TRBJ2-6	.	CASSPLPRQAKFAGANVLTF	TGTGCCAGCAGCCCACTTCCGAGACAGGCCAAATTTGCTGGGGCCAACGTCCTGACTTTC
TRBV19	.	TRBJ1-1	.	CASSIRVEDTEAFF	TGTGCCAGTAGTATCAGGGTAGAAGATACTGAAGCTTTCTTT
TRBV7-9	.	TRBJ2-5	TRBD2	CASSGLAGGDRETQYF	TGTGCCAGCAGCGGTCTAGCGGGAGGTGATAGAGAGACCCAGTACTTC
TRBV15	.	TRBJ1-4	.	CATSRGAGQGEKLFF	TGTGCCACCAGCAGAGGGGCAGGGCAGGGCGAAAAACTGTTTTTT
TRBV7-2	.	TRBJ2-1	.	CASSLAGGQTQFF	TGTGCCAGCAGCTTAGCCGGGGGACAGACGCAGTTCTTC
TRBV4-3	.	TRBJ2-3	.	CASSHAPSGSDTQYF	TGCGCCAGCAGCCACGCGCCGTCAGGGTCAGATACGCAGTATTTT
TRBV27	.	TRBJ1-1	.	CASSLRGTAEAFF	TGTGCCAGCAGTTTAAGGGGGACGGCTGAAGCTTTCTTT
TRBV5-4	.	TRBJ2-1	TRBD2	CASSLSAGGYNEQFF	TGTGCCAGCAGCTTATCAGCGGGAGGTTACAATGAGCAGTTCTTC
TRBV19	.	TRBJ1-2	TRBD1	CASSTGQGAGGYTF	TGTGCCAGTAGTACGGGACAGGGGGCCGGTGGCTACACCTTC
TRBV11-2	.	TRBJ2-1	TRBD2	CASSPPTPGLAGVDNEQFF	TGTGCCAGCAGTCCTCCCACCCCCGGACTAGCGGGAGTAGACAATGAGCAGTTCTTC
TRBV4-3	.	TRBJ2-1	TRBD2	CASSQAKGLAGAPSYNEQFF	TGCGCCAGCAGCCAAGCGAAGGGACTAGCGGGAGCCCCTTCCTACAATGAGCAGTTCTTC
TRBV11-2	few	TRBJ1-2	.	CASSPPRGYTF	TGTGCCAGCAGCCCACCCAGGGGCTACACCTTC
TRBV10-1	few	TRBJ2-3	TRBD1	CASSERPDRGLTDTQYF	TGCGCCAGCAGTGAGCGCCCGGACAGGGGGCTTACAGATACGCAGTATTTT
TRBV6-5	.	TRBJ2-5	TRBD2	CASSTREAQYF	TGTGCCAGCAGTACCCGGGAGGCCCAGTACTTC
TRBV30	.	TRBJ1-2	.	CAWSRQSNYGYTF	TGTGCCTGGTCCCGACAGTCTAACTATGGCTACACCTTC
TRBV7-2	once	TRBJ2-7	TRBD1	CASSRQGTGNYEQYF	TGTGCCAGCAGCCGCCAAGGGACAGGGAACTACGAGCAGTACTTC
TRBV13	.	TRBJ1-5	TRBD1	CASSLRDRPNQPQHF	TGTGCCAGCAGCTTAAGGGACAGGCCGAATCAGCCCCAGCATTTT
TRBV3-1/TRBV3-2	.	TRBJ1-2	TRBD1	CASSPMSGTGVRGYTF	TGTGCCAGCAGCCCCATGTCCGGGACAGGAGTCCGGGGCTACACCTTC
TRBV3-1/TRBV3-2	.	TRBJ2-5	.	CASSRDNSQETQYF	TGTGCCAGCAGCCGAGACAACTCCCAAGAGACCCAGTACTTC
TRBV2	.	TRBJ1-2	.	CASSESGGGGYTF	TGTGCCAGCAGTGAATCGGGGGGCGGTGGCTACACCTTC
TRBV7-2	.	TRBJ1-3	TRBD1	CASSLAGTGGNTIYF	TGTGCCAGCAGCTTAGCTGGGACAGGTGGAAACACCATATATTTT
TRBV5-1	.	TRBJ2-3	.	CASSFPAFTSDTQYF	TGCGCCAGCAGCTTTCCAGCGTTTACGTCAGATACGCAGTATTTT
TRBV5-1	.	TRBJ2-1	TRBD2	CASSFETSGRSDYLNEQFF	TGCGCCAGCAGCTTTGAGACTAGCGGGAGGTCTGATTATCTCAATGAGCAGTTCTTC
TRBV28	.	TRBJ2-1	.	CASSFTYLDSSYNEQFF	TGTGCCAGCAGTTTCACCTACCTGGACAGCTCCTACAATGAGCAGTTCTTC
TRBV3-1/TRBV3-2	.	TRBJ2-3	.	CASSARSPCHARYAVF	TGTGCCAGCAGCGCTCGATCTCCTTGTCATGCAAGATACGCAGTATTT
TRBV5-1	once	TRBJ1-4	TRBD1	CASSGTGGVYEKLFF	TGCGCCAGCAGCGGGACAGGGGGCGTTTATGAAAAACTGTTTTTT